This T cell receptor beta chain came from a study of T cells in Graves' hyperthyroidism and ophthalmopathy. Template material for amplifying TCR beta CDR3 regions consisted of RNA transcripts. In the first-round RT-PCR of the TCR CDR3, the HTBI primer set was used. A single record per CDR3 protein comes from TCRdb applying MiXCR to the multiplex PCR reads. The profile covers some 490,000 distinct CDR3 sequences, with about 16% appearing a single time and about 29% taken by the ten largest. The V gene end was trimmed by 0 bases and the J gene end by 3 bases; junction bases not matched to a gene: 9. CDR3 size: 16 residues. Germline CDR1 and CDR2: SQVTM and ANQGSEA. This clonotype was seen more than once but under ten times.

This sequence originates from a woman in her 30s with Graves' ophthalmopathy. Sequenced input: blood. The V call is TRBV29-1, the J call TRBJ2-3; 7 bases agree with TRBD2. The CDR3 here is CSVEELTSRVTDTQYF. The CDR3 coding sequence is TGCAGCGTTGAAGAACTGACTAGCCGGGTGACAGATACGCAGTATTTT.